The source of this T cell receptor beta chain is a study of T-cell memory formation after mild COVID-19. Background on the study: For the most part, TCR clusters were specific to one donor.

TCRdb reprocessed the 5' RACE reads via MiXCR and lists one record per CDR3 protein. The sample lists about 100,000 distinct CDR3 sequences; more than 9.5% were seen once. Concerning this clonotype: The target antigen is unknown.

The V end lost 2 bases, the J end lost 4 bases, and 10 bases lay between the germline ends. From germline, CDR1 is SGHRS and CDR2 YFSETQ. CDR3 size: 13 residues. Broader study findings: Second-wave clones reaching peak frequency on day 37 lacked confirmed SARS-CoV-2 specificity. The finding that pre-infection memory included some responding clones suggested that cross-reactive memory joined. Contracting clones localized mainly to CM and EM when CD4+ and mainly to EMRA when CD8+.

This chain links TRBV5-1 with TRBJ2-7; no definite D call. The sequenced material came from PBMCs or a T cell subset sorted from them (not recorded which). This clonotype originated in a man aged 18 to 30 who had mild COVID-19 (a few samples of this study predate the infection). Cell type and time point are not known. The CDR3 DNA reads TGCGCCAGCAGCTTCAAAGGAAAGTACGAGCAGTACTTC. It translates to CASSFKGKYEQYF.